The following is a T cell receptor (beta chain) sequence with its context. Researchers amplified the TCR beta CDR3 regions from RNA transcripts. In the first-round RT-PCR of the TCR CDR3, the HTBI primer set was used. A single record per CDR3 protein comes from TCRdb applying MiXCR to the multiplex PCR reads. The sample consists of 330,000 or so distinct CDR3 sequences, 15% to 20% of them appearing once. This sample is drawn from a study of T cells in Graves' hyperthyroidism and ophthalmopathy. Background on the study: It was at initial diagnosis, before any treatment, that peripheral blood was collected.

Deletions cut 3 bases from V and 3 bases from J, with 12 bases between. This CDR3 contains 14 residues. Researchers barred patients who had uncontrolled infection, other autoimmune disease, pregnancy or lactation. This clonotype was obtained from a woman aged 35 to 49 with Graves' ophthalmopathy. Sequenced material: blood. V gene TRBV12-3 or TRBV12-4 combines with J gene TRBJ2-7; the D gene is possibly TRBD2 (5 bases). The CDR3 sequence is CASSFPGKVYEQYF. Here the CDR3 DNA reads TGTGCCAGCAGTTTCCCCGGGAAAGTCTACGAGCAGTACTTC.